This entry describes one T cell receptor beta chain. Its antigen remains unknown. This record belongs to a study of shared clonotypes between healthy human individuals. Whole-study findings and limits: Shared clonotypes: approximately 5% naive CD4, roughly 3.8% naive CD8, less than 2.5% memory CD4, roughly 0.4% memory CD8.

Terminally differentiated effector memory CD45RA+ cells were excluded from the naive CD8 cells, which were CD45RO-negative and positively selected for CCR7. Germline trimming cut 0 bases from V and 4 bases from J; bases unmatched to any gene: 3. The CDR3 extends over 15 amino acids. CDR1 is SEHNR, CDR2 FQNEAQ, per germline (reference sequence). Sequencing was at deep level. The data were produced by immunoSEQ multiplex PCR, yet TCRdb's version contains in-frame clones alone and is incomplete. This table holds some 2,000,000 clones, approximately 94% found once. The sequenced sample was naive CD8+ T cells sorted from blood. The rearrangement joins TRBV7-9 to TRBJ2-7, with 10 bases fitting TRBD1. This receptor was taken from a man between 18 and 35 years old in good health. The CDR3 bases are TGTGCCAGCAGCTTAGCCGGGACAGGGGAGTACGAGCAGTACTTC. It codes for CASSLAGTGEYEQYF.